This T cell receptor (beta chain) is from a study of blood T cells in healthy people across ages. Through a sample-barcoded 5' primer and a J-beta primer mix, a second PCR was run for roughly 7 to 12 cycles. MiXCR was run by TCRdb on the 5' RACE reads, yielding one entry per CDR3 protein. Here the sample spans fewer than 900,000 distinct CDR3 sequences, 35% to 40% being singletons. The CDR3 is 16 residues long. Germline CDR1 reads PRHDT; CDR2 reads FYEKMQ (reference sequence). This clonotype was recorded once. The chain combines TRBV13 with TRBJ2-1; tentatively, D is TRBD1 or TRBD2 (5 bases each). The better agreement between TRBJ2-7 and the DNA end casts doubt on the J call. The TCR sequence derives from a man between 18 and 29 years old in good health. The sequencing sample was made of blood. Written as DNA, the CDR3 is TGTGCCAGCAGCAAATCCGGGACGGGGAGTTACAATGAGCAGTACTTC. Amino acids: CASSKSGTGSYNEQYF.